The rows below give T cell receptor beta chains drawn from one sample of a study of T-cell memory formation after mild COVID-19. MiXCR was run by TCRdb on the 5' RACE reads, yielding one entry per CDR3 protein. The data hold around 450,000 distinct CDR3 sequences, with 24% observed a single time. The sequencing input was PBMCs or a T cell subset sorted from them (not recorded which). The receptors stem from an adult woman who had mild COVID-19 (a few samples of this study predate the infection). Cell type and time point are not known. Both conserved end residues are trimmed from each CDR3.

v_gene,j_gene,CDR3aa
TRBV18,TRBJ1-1,ASSPLGTGGAEAF
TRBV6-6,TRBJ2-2,ASSPLGVKNTGELF
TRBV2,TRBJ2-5,ASQGGQETQY
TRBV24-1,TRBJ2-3,ATSDSTSGEDTQY
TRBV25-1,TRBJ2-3,ASSDLRGDTQY
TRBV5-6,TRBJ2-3,ASSPTSGRGRTQY
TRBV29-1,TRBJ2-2,SVEGHGTGELF
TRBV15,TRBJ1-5,ATRTGGDYSNQPQH
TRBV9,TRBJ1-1,ASSPDRGLMNTEAF
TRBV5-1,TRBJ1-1,ASSLTLGHMNTEAF
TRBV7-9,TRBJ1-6,ASRRRGQGDSPLH
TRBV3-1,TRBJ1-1,ASRQGAGTEAF
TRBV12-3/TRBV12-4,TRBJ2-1,ASSLARYNEQF
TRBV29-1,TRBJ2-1,SVAGLAINEQF
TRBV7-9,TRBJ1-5,ASSPGTGQYQPQH
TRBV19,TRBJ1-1,ASISTGRYTEAF
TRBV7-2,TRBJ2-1,ASSPNPGYNEQF
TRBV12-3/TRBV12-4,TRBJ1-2,ASSSGPGEGYT
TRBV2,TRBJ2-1,ASSVQGAEQF
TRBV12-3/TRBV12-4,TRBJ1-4,ASSVEGGNEKLF
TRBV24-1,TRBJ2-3,ATSDPQGPPTDTQY
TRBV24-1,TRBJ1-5,ATSDTGNSPQH
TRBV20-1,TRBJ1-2,SASDREFYYGYT
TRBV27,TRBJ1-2,ASSLNRVGGYT